The entry below gives a single T cell receptor (beta chain) sequence along with its context. The repertoire was sequenced with immunoSEQ multiplex PCR; TCRdb's copy has only in-frame clones and lacks some. The table has hundreds of thousands of clones, approximately 83% seen once; the top ten hold roughly 0.01%. These data belong to a study of shared T cell receptors in the human thymus. The V end lost 4 bases, the J end lost 11 bases, and 12 bases lay between the germline ends. The germline V gene has CDR1 PRHDT and CDR2 FYEKMQ (reference sequence). The CDR3 sequence is 12 residues long. The same sample was also used in a study of human thymus T cells.

The sequence came from a girl less than two years old with a congenital heart defect. Input material: thymocytes. The chain links TRBV13 to TRBJ2-1, with D perhaps TRBD2 (6 bases). Here the CDR3 reads CASSWREAKQFF. The CDR3, as DNA: TGTGCCAGCAGCTGGAGGGAGGCAAAGCAGTTCTTC.